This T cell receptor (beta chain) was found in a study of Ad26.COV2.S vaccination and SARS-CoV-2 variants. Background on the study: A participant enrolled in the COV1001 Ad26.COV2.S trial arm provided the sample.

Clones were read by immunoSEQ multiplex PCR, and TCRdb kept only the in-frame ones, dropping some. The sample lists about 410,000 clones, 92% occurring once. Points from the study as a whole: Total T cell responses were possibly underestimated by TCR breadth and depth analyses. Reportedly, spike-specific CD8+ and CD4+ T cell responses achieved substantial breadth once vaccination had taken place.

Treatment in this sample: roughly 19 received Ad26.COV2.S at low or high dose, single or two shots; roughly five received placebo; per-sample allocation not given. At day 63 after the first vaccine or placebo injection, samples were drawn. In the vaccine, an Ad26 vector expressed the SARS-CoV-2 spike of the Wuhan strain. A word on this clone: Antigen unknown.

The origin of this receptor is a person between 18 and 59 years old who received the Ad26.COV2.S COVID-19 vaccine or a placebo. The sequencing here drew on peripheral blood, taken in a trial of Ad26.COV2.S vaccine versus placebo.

This CDR3 is CASRRAEFSPLHF. For the CDR3, the DNA is TGTGCCTCACGGCGGGCGGAATTTTCACCCCTCCACTTT. This chain joins TRBV6-5 and TRBJ1-6; no clear D gene. CDR1 is MNHEY and CDR2 is SVGAGI in the germline V gene. The CDR3 sequence is 13 residues long. The V gene lost 11 bases and the J gene lost 9 bases, with 17 bases spanning the gap.